The rows below give T cell receptor beta chains drawn from one sample of a study of blood T cell repertoires in COVID-19. TCRdb's copy holds only in-frame clones and misses some; the assay was immunoSEQ multiplex PCR. The sample yields about 280,000 clones, around 90% seen once. Input material: PBMCs or T cells enriched from blood (not recorded which). These receptor sequences come from a man in his forties who had been exposed to COVID-19. CDR3s include the opening cysteine and the closing phenylalanine or tryptophan. Fields, in order: V gene, D gene, clone size, J gene, CDR3 protein, CDR3 DNA. The D gene is left open where the match is weak. Some rows have no size entry. The others give once, few or many, or a class for an expanded clone.

V: TRBV24-1; D: TRBD1; size: .; J: TRBJ2-5; CDR3: CATSDVLTGGRETQYF; DNA: TGTGCCACCAGTGATGTATTGACAGGGGGGAGAGAGACCCAGTACTTC
V: TRBV28; D: TRBD1; size: .; J: TRBJ1-5; CDR3: CASSLAQGQGKQPQHF; DNA: TGTGCCAGCAGTCTTGCCCAGGGACAGGGAAAGCAGCCCCAGCATTTT
V: TRBV12-3/TRBV12-4; D: .; size: .; J: TRBJ2-7; CDR3: CASSSAGYEQYF; DNA: TGTGCCAGCAGCAGTGCAGGCTACGAGCAGTACTTC
V: TRBV7-9; D: .; size: .; J: TRBJ2-5; CDR3: CASSGLSDQETQYF; DNA: TGTGCCAGCAGCGGCCTCAGTGACCAAGAGACCCAGTACTTC
V: TRBV28; D: TRBD2; size: once; J: TRBJ2-5; CDR3: CASSSGPLTSGQETQYF; DNA: TGTGCCAGCAGTTCGGGGCCCCTTACTAGCGGACAAGAGACCCAGTACTTC
V: TRBV5-1; D: TRBD1; size: .; J: TRBJ1-4; CDR3: CASSPDRGGNEKLFF; DNA: TGCGCCAGCAGCCCGGACAGGGGTGGTAATGAAAAACTGTTTTTT
V: TRBV27; D: TRBD1; size: .; J: TRBJ1-6; CDR3: CASRTRVLKGQRNSPLHF; DNA: TGTGCCAGCAGAACGAGAGTCCTAAAGGGACAGAGGAATTCACCCCTCCACTTT
V: TRBV12-5; D: TRBD1; size: once; J: TRBJ2-1; CDR3: CASGFLGQKTSKYNEQFF; DNA: TGTGCTAGTGGTTTTCTGGGACAGAAGACTTCGAAATACAATGAGCAGTTCTTC
V: TRBV10-3; D: .; size: .; J: TRBJ1-6; CDR3: CAISDRGPDSPLHF; DNA: TGTGCCATCAGTGATAGGGGCCCGGATTCACCCCTCCACTTT
V: TRBV7-9; D: .; size: .; J: TRBJ2-1; CDR3: CASSPLLQGSYNEQFF; DNA: TGTGCCAGCAGCCCTCTATTACAGGGATCCTACAATGAGCAGTTCTTC
V: TRBV18; D: .; size: .; J: TRBJ1-1; CDR3: CASSQPDRNTEAFF; DNA: TGTGCCAGCTCACAACCTGACAGGAACACTGAAGCTTTCTTT
V: TRBV18; D: .; size: .; J: TRBJ2-5; CDR3: CASSPFTGTEGETQYF; DNA: TGTGCCAGCTCACCATTCACCGGGACTGAGGGCGAGACCCAGTACTTC
V: TRBV19; D: .; size: few; J: TRBJ1-5; CDR3: CASTVGGGQPQHF; DNA: TGTGCCAGTACCGTGGGGGGGGGTCAGCCCCAGCATTTT
V: TRBV5-1; D: TRBD1; size: .; J: TRBJ1-4; CDR3: CASSLGDRPGEKLFF; DNA: TGCGCCAGCAGCTTGGGGGACAGGCCAGGGGAAAAACTGTTTTTT
V: TRBV6-2/TRBV6-3; D: .; size: .; J: TRBJ1-1; CDR3: CASSYRGSTEAFF; DNA: TGTGCCAGCAGTTACAGGGGTTCAACTGAAGCTTTCTTT
V: TRBV3-1/TRBV3-2; D: .; size: .; J: TRBJ2-7; CDR3: CASSPGPVYEQYF; DNA: TGTGCCAGCAGCCCAGGCCCGGTCTACGAGCAGTACTTC
V: TRBV3-1/TRBV3-2; D: .; size: .; J: TRBJ2-1; CDR3: CASSRTVSRDEQFF; DNA: TGTGCCAGCAGCCGCACTGTTTCTCGCGATGAGCAGTTCTTC
V: TRBV7-8; D: .; size: .; J: TRBJ1-4; CDR3: CASSRGWAATNEKLFF; DNA: TGTGCCAGCAGCCGAGGCTGGGCAGCAACTAATGAAAAACTGTTTTTT
V: TRBV30; D: TRBD1; size: .; J: TRBJ1-3; CDR3: CAWMRQGGGNTIYF; DNA: TGTGCCTGGATGAGACAGGGAGGAGGAAACACCATATATTTT
V: TRBV19; D: TRBD1; size: .; J: TRBJ2-2; CDR3: CASSIRGLFSTGELFF; DNA: TGTGCCAGTAGTATCAGGGGGCTGTTCTCCACCGGGGAGCTGTTTTTT
V: TRBV29-1; D: .; size: .; J: TRBJ1-4; CDR3: CSVNRGGTNEKLFF; DNA: TGCAGCGTAAATCGGGGTGGAACTAATGAAAAACTGTTTTTT
V: TRBV25-1; D: .; size: .; J: TRBJ2-1; CDR3: CASSATQYNEQFF; DNA: TGTGCCAGCAGTGCAACACAGTACAATGAGCAGTTCTTC
V: TRBV3-1/TRBV3-2; D: TRBD1; size: .; J: TRBJ1-4; CDR3: CASSQDSGQGVVSEKLFF; DNA: TGTGCCAGCAGCCAAGACAGTGGGCAGGGGGTGGTGAGTGAAAAACTGTTTTTT
V: TRBV6-5; D: TRBD1; size: .; J: TRBJ2-7; CDR3: CASRPYGTAYEQYF; DNA: TGTGCCAGCAGACCCTACGGGACAGCCTACGAGCAGTACTTC